The text below deals with one TCR beta chain. The trim removed 4 bases at V and 9 bases at J, leaving 6 bases unmatched. Germline assignment: CDR1 SGHKS and CDR2 YYEKEE (reference sequence). This CDR3 spans 13 amino acids. This sample was included in a study of blood T cell repertoires in COVID-19. Study-wide background: PBMCs, B-cell-depleted T cells, or T cells provided the cDNA or gDNA that made up the material.

Assay used: immunoSEQ multiplex PCR; TCRdb lists only in-frame clones, some missing. This sample has some 340,000 clones, with roughly 90% found just once. This TCR came from a woman under 40 who had been exposed to COVID-19. The sample was PBMCs or T cells enriched from blood (not recorded which). The chain carries TRBV5-5 and TRBJ2-1, with 8 bases fitting TRBD2. The CDR3 DNA follows: TGTGCCAGCAGCATACTAGCGGCCCGTGAGCAGTTCTTC. It is translated as CASSILAAREQFF.